Below are 32 T cell receptor beta chains sequenced from a single sample in a study of beta chain features in type 1 diabetes. Study-wide points: When Type 1 diabetes patients were examined, their TCRB CDR3s proved moderately but significantly shorter in all four CD4+ subsets.

Their recognized antigens are unknown. The whole isolated RNA underwent reverse transcription, so sequencing captured expressed TCRB transcripts. TCRdb's table, derived via immunoSEQ multiplex PCR, lists solely in-frame clones and lacks some. Here the sample spans around 110,000 clones, 16% being singletons. The sequenced material came from central memory CD4+ T cells from blood. These receptors all stem from a man younger than 45 with type 1 diabetes.

The chain combines TRBV18 with TRBJ1-2; D remains ambiguous. CDR3 length equals 12 residues. In germline, CDR1 is KGHSH, CDR2 LQKENI. V dropped 8 bases and J dropped 4 bases, with 11 bases sitting between them. DNA for the CDR3: TGTGCCAGCGTCGGGGAGGCCTATGGCTACACCTTC. This translates into CASVGEAYGYTF.

This clone was seen a few times. J is TRBJ1-3 and V is TRBV29-1; TRBD1 agrees at 10 bases. V was pared by 6 bases and J by 4 bases, with 6 bases of the junction left unmatched. The CDR3 has 14 residues. CDR1 is SQVTM, CDR2 ANQGSEA, per germline. The CDR3 nucleotides are TGCAGCGTGGAGGGGGACAGGGGAGGAAACACCATATATTTT. The encoded protein is CSVEGDRGGNTIYF.

V gene TRBV30 combines with J gene TRBJ2-7; no definite D call. Trimming removed 5 bases from V and 6 bases from J, with 23 bases in between. Germline lookup yields CDR1 GTSNPN and CDR2 SVGIG (reference sequence). The CDR3 runs to 15 residues. The CDR3 sequence is CAWALDPSLMGEQYF. The CDR3 DNA reads TGTGCCTGGGCCTTAGACCCCTCCCTCATGGGCGAGCAGTACTTC.

A few counts support this clone. The chain links TRBV4-1 to TRBJ1-1, with TRBD1 as a possible D gene (5 bases). CDR1 MGHRA and CDR2 YSYEKL come from the germline V gene. The CDR3 spans 14 residues. V lost 1 base and J 5 bases, leaving 11 bases between the germline ends. CDR3 nucleotide sequence: TGCGCCAGCAGCCAAGTGGGGGGAAAAACTGAAGCTTTCTTT. Its protein is CASSQVGGKTEAFF.

This CDR3 reads CASSGRTRTDTQYF. The CDR3 DNA follows: TGCGCCAGCAGCGGACGTACCCGCACAGATACGCAGTATTTT. V gene TRBV4-1 combines with J gene TRBJ2-3; D gene uncertain. This CDR3 is built from 14 residues. V was cut by 5 bases and J by 1 base, with 10 bases left in between. Germline CDR1 MGHRA, CDR2 YSYEKL.

This clone was picked up a small number of times. The V gene is TRBV7-9, the J gene TRBJ1-2; possible D gene TRBD1, 5 bases. This CDR3 is built from 15 residues. CDR1 is SEHNR and CDR2 is FQNEAQ in the germline V gene (reference sequence). V gave up 8 bases and J gave up 0 bases, with 16 bases separating them. The DNA for the CDR3 is TGTGCCAGCGTAGGGGCGAAAAGGACTAACTATGGCTACACCTTC. Its protein is CASVGAKRTNYGYTF.

This sequence joins TRBV4-2 and TRBJ1-1; D remains ambiguous. The CDR3 contains 14 residues. CDR1 and CDR2 from the germline V gene are LGHNA and YNFKEQ. Trimming cost V 0 bases and J 5 bases, with 10 bases left between them. The CDR3 coding sequence is TGTGCCAGCAGCCAAGAGAGGAGGGAGACTGAAGCTTTCTTT. Protein: CASSQERRETEAFF.

Comments on this clone: Just one base apart from a much larger clone, this may be a read error. At the DNA level, this CDR3 is encoded by other sequences in the same sample as well. The chain carries TRBV29-1 and TRBJ1-5; 9 bases agree with TRBD1. The CDR3 is made up of 12 amino acids. Germline V gene sequence: CDR1 SQVTM, CDR2 ANQGSEA. J was trimmed by 10 bases and V by 7 bases; bases with no gene match: 8. The CDR3 DNA follows: TGCAGCGGGGGACAGGGCGAGGGACCCCAGCATTTT. This encodes CSGGQGEGPQHF. The full variable domain, in which reference TRBV29-1 and TRBJ1-5 provide the parts outside the CDR3, is SAVISQKPSRDICQRGTSLTIQCQVDSQVTMMFWYRQQPGQSLTLIATANQGSEATYESGFVIDKFPISRPNLTFSTLTVSNMSPEDSSIYLCSGGQGEGPQHFGDGTRLSIL.

The chain recombines TRBV2 with TRBJ1-5, with 8 bases lining up with TRBD1. There are 14 residues in the CDR3. Germline trimming cut 5 bases from V and 3 bases from J; bases unmatched to any gene: 3. Per germline, CDR1 SNHLY and CDR2 FYNNEI. CDR3: CASSPTGDNQPQHF. CDR3 DNA: TGTGCCAGCAGTCCGACAGGGGACAATCAGCCCCAGCATTTT. Variable domain in full (rest from reference TRBV2 and TRBJ1-5): EPEVTQTPSHQVTQMGQEVILRCVPISNHLYFYWYRQILGQKVEFLVSFYNNEISEKSEIFDDQFSVERPDGSNFTLKIRSTKLEDSAMYFCASSPTGDNQPQHFGDGTRLSIL.

A few counts support this clone. The genes are TRBV5-1 and TRBJ1-1; D not resolved. Trimming cost V 4 bases and J 10 bases, with 17 bases left between them. The CDR3 runs to 13 residues. Germline CDR1 reads SGHRS; CDR2 reads YFSETQ. CDR3 residues: CASSPDEFWGAFF. In nucleotides, the CDR3 is TGCGCCAGCAGCCCTGATGAGTTTTGGGGAGCTTTCTTT.

This sequence joins TRBV29-1 and TRBJ2-7; maybe TRBD1 (7 bases). Germline V lookup: CDR1 SQVTM, CDR2 ANQGSEA. The CDR3 has 15 residues. The ends were cut back, 6 bases at V and 0 bases at J, with 18 bases in the middle. CDR3 nucleotide sequence: TGCAGCGTGGGGGGATCCGGGACAGCCTCCTACGAGCAGTACTTC. It yields the protein CSVGGSGTASYEQYF.

The chain has TRBV7-2 and TRBJ1-4; a weak D match, TRBD1 (5 bases). CDR1 is SGHTA and CDR2 is FQGNSA in the germline V gene. This CDR3 comprises 11 residues. Trimming removed 4 bases from V and 11 bases from J, with 8 bases in between. CDR3 sequence reads: CASSWGPKLFF. Here the CDR3 DNA reads TGTGCCAGCAGCTGGGGACCTAAACTGTTTTTT.

The chain combines TRBV5-1 with TRBJ2-7; no firm D call. The CDR3 loop spans 16 amino acids. Trimming took off 0 bases at V and 0 bases at J, with 13 bases between the two ends. Germline V gene sequence: CDR1 SGHRS, CDR2 YFSETQ. The CDR3 sequence: CASSLGDLSFSYEQYF. The CDR3 DNA is TGCGCCAGCAGCTTGGGAGACCTTTCCTTCTCCTACGAGCAGTACTTC. Drawing the rest from reference TRBV5-1 and TRBJ2-7, the complete variable domain is KAGVTQTPRYLIKTRGQQVTLSCSPISGHRSVSWYQQTPGQGLQFLFEYFSETQRNKGNFPGRFSGRQFSNSRSEMNVSTLELGDSALYLCASSLGDLSFSYEQYFGPGTRLTVT.

The chain links TRBV29-1 to TRBJ2-2; a weak D match, TRBD1 (7 bases). The CDR3 runs 14 residues. Trimming cost V 7 bases and J 0 bases, with 12 bases left between them. Germline V gene data show CDR1 as SQVTM and CDR2 as ANQGSEA. This CDR3 reads CSAGGPPNTGELFF. In DNA form, the CDR3 reads TGCAGCGCAGGGGGGCCGCCGAACACCGGGGAGCTGTTTTTT.

The chain has TRBV7-2 and TRBJ1-5; 9 bases are shared with TRBD1. CDR3 length: 14 amino acids. Unmatched junction bases numbered 7, after V lost 6 bases and J lost 7 bases. Per the germline V gene, CDR1 is SGHTA and CDR2 is FQGNSA. CDR3 bases: TGTGCCAGCAGACTACAGGGGGCTGGACAGCCCCAGCATTTT. Its translation is CASRLQGAGQPQHF.

This clone was seen a few times. DNA for the CDR3: TGTGCCAGCAGTTTGTTAGAGACCCAGTACTTC. Translated, it gives CASSLLETQYF. The chain links TRBV28 to TRBJ2-5; D is unclear. The germline V gene has CDR1 MDHEN and CDR2 SYDVKM. The CDR3 consists of 11 residues. Trimming took 3 bases from V and 4 from J, leaving 3 bases between them.

J is TRBJ2-1 and V is TRBV5-4; TRBD2 is a possible D gene (5 bases). The CDR3 loop spans 13 amino acids. Germline CDR1 SGHNT, CDR2 YYREEE (reference sequence). V lost 4 bases to trimming and J lost 5 bases, with 10 bases between them. The CDR3 region has the DNA TGTGCCAGCAGCCTACTAGAAAACAATGAGCAGTTCTTC. As protein: CASSLLENNEQFF.

A few counts support this clone. The CDR3 nucleotides are TGTGCCAGCAGTGGAAGCTACCAGGTGGAAAAACTGTTTTTT. Translation: CASSGSYQVEKLFF. The rearrangement joins TRBV6-1 to TRBJ1-4, with D hard to call. CDR1 and CDR2 (germline): MNHNS, SASEGT. V shed 4 bases and J shed 8 bases, with 14 bases lying between them. This CDR3 contains 14 residues.

The chain couples TRBV27 to TRBJ2-7; 7 bases match TRBD1. V was pared by 5 bases and J by 3 bases, with 13 bases of the junction left unmatched. This CDR3 contains 16 residues. The V gene's germline CDR1 is MNHEY and CDR2 SMNVEV (reference sequence). CDR3 sequence reads: CASSPSGTVAFYEQYF. Here the CDR3 DNA reads TGTGCCAGCAGTCCCTCCGGGACAGTTGCCTTCTACGAGCAGTACTTC.

The gene calls are TRBV29-1 and TRBJ1-5, with D hard to call. Germline CDR1 SQVTM, CDR2 ANQGSEA. This CDR3 is built from 12 residues. V was cut by 3 bases and J by 5 bases, with 8 bases left in between. This CDR3 reads CSVESADQPQHF. CDR3 bases: TGCAGCGTTGAGTCCGCGGATCAGCCCCAGCATTTT. Combining the CDR3 with reference TRBV29-1 and TRBJ1-5 gives the whole variable domain SAVISQKPSRDICQRGTSLTIQCQVDSQVTMMFWYRQQPGQSLTLIATANQGSEATYESGFVIDKFPISRPNLTFSTLTVSNMSPEDSSIYLCSVESADQPQHFGDGTRLSIL.

The chain employs TRBV4-2 and TRBJ2-2; 8 nucleotides line up with TRBD2. This CDR3 has 15 amino acids. CDR1 and CDR2 from the germline V gene are LGHNA and YNFKEQ. The V segment lost 4 bases and the J segment 1 base; nucleotides outside the gene matches: 2. The CDR3 is CASSLSGENTGELFF. The CDR3 coding sequence is TGTGCCAGCAGCCTTAGCGGGGAGAACACCGGGGAGCTGTTTTTT.

This clone was counted only a few times. The chain employs TRBV13 and TRBJ1-2; the D is unclear. Trimming left V 5 bases short and J 5 bases short, with 15 bases between. The CDR3 is made up of 14 amino acids. Per germline, CDR1 PRHDT and CDR2 FYEKMQ (reference sequence). This CDR3 is CASSTRTDLYGYTF. Here the CDR3 DNA reads TGTGCCAGCAGCACGCGGACGGATCTGTATGGCTACACCTTC. Full variable domain (missing parts from reference TRBV13 and TRBJ1-2): AAGVIQSPRHLIKEKRETATLKCYPIPRHDTVYWYQQGPGQDPQFLISFYEKMQSDKGSIPDRFSAQQFSDYHSELNMSSLELGDSALYFCASSTRTDLYGYTFGSGTRLTVV.

This clone was detected a few times. The genes are TRBV29-1 and TRBJ1-2; 9 nucleotides align to TRBD1. The germline CDR1 and CDR2 sequences are SQVTM and ANQGSEA. The V segment lost 2 bases and the J segment 7 bases; nucleotides outside the gene matches: 5. CDR3 length: 13 residues. For the CDR3, the DNA is TGCAGCGTTGAAACGACAGGGGGTAGTGGCTACACCTTC. Protein: CSVETTGGSGYTF.

The chain employs TRBV30 and TRBJ2-5; D uncertain. The CDR3 consists of 11 residues. The V and J ends lost 3 bases and 5 bases respectively, with 7 bases between them. From germline, CDR1 is GTSNPN and CDR2 SVGIG (reference sequence). CDR3 bases: TGTGCCTGGAGCCCATCGGAGACCCAGTACTTC. This codes for CAWSPSETQYF. Looking up the rest from reference TRBV30 and TRBJ2-5 gives the full variable domain: SQTIHQWPATLVQPVGSPLSLECTVEGTSNPNLYWYRQAAGRGLQLLFYSVGIGQISSEVPQNLSASRPQDRQFILSSKKLLLSDSGFYLCAWSPSETQYFGPGTRLLVL.

This clone has only a few counts. This chain links TRBV6-5 with TRBJ1-4; TRBD1 agrees at 7 bases. The V gene end was trimmed by 6 bases and the J gene end by 7 bases; junction bases not matched to a gene: 8. Germline V lookup: CDR1 MNHEY, CDR2 SVGAGI. This CDR3 spans 14 amino acids. The CDR3 nucleotides are TGTGCCAGCAGGAAGACAGGGAGCGGTGAAAAACTGTTTTTT. This encodes CASRKTGSGEKLFF.

In its sample, this clone was seen a few times. The chain links TRBV7-8 to TRBJ2-7; a possible D gene is TRBD1 (6 bases). The CDR3 contains 12 residues. Trimming removed 4 bases from V and 5 bases from J, with 9 bases in between. The germline V gene has CDR1 SGHVS and CDR2 FQNEAQ. The CDR3 loop is CASSSTGNEQYF. The CDR3 DNA sequence: TGTGCCAGCAGCTCCACAGGGAACGAGCAGTACTTC.

This chain connects TRBV11-2 to TRBJ1-6; weak D call: TRBD1 (6 bases). There are 15 residues in the CDR3. V was shortened by 1 base and J by 7 bases, with 11 bases between the two germline ends. Germline assignment: CDR1 SGHAT and CDR2 FQNNGV. The CDR3 here is CASSLVGQTNSPLHF. The CDR3 nucleotides read TGTGCCAGCAGCTTAGTCGGACAGACAAATTCACCCCTCCACTTT.

This clone has just a few counts. The chain has TRBV7-9 and TRBJ1-2; D is perhaps TRBD1 (5 bases). This CDR3 has 14 amino acids. Germline CDR1 is SEHNR and CDR2 is FQNEAQ (reference sequence). The V and J ends lost 0 bases and 5 bases respectively, with 10 bases between them. The CDR3 protein is CASSLAGEGYGYTF. Written as DNA, the CDR3 is TGTGCCAGCAGCTTAGCGGGCGAGGGGTATGGCTACACCTTC. The variable domain in full, with the rest retrieved from reference TRBV7-9 and TRBJ1-2, is DTGVSQNPRHKITKRGQNVTFRCDPISEHNRLYWYRQTLGQGPEFLTYFQNEAQLEKSRLLSDRFSAERPKGSFSTLEIQRTEQGDSAMYLCASSLAGEGYGYTFGSGTRLTVV.

The chain uses TRBV9 and TRBJ2-3; TRBD2 matches 13 bases. The CDR3 consists of 16 residues. CDR1 is SGDLS, CDR2 YYNGEE, per germline. J gave up 5 bases and V 4 bases, and 7 bases lay outside the gene matches. CDR3 loop: CASSLGTSGVGDTQYF. Here the CDR3 DNA reads TGTGCCAGCAGCTTGGGGACTAGCGGGGTGGGAGATACGCAGTATTTT.

This clone was counted a few times. This sequence joins TRBV30 and TRBJ2-5; D possibly corresponds to TRBD2 (6 bases). CDR3 length: 15 amino acids. Germline lookup yields CDR1 GTSNPN and CDR2 SVGIG (reference sequence). V lost 1 base, J lost 4 bases, and 16 bases lay in between. Here the CDR3 reads CAWSAGVLGGETQYF. CDR3 DNA: TGTGCCTGGAGTGCGGGGGTCCTCGGGGGAGAGACCCAGTACTTC.

The chain joins TRBV2 to TRBJ2-7, with D tentatively TRBD1 (6 bases). The germline CDR1 and CDR2 sequences are SNHLY and FYNNEI. The CDR3 contains 13 residues. The germline V and J ends were trimmed by 7 bases and 2 bases, with 12 bases remaining between them. Here the CDR3 reads CASKGDPTYEQYF. The DNA of the CDR3 is TGTGCCAGCAAGGGGGACCCTACCTACGAGCAGTACTTC.

This clone was counted ten times or more. The rearrangement joins TRBV7-2 to TRBJ2-3; 8 bases agree with TRBD2. V was clipped by 0 bases and J by 5 bases; unmatched bases: 10. This CDR3 is built from 17 residues. CDR1 and CDR2 from the germline V gene are SGHTA and FQGNSA. The CDR3 spells CASSLASGARTLDTQYF. The CDR3 DNA reads as TGTGCCAGCAGCTTAGCTAGCGGGGCCCGAACGCTAGATACGCAGTATTTT.